This paragraph covers one T cell receptor (beta chain) sequence. TCRalpha and TCRbeta libraries used 5'RACE with constant-segment primers and UMIs. Each CDR3 protein is one row after TCRdb ran MiXCR on the 5' RACE reads. The repertoire holds roughly 160,000 distinct CDR3 sequences, with 11% as singletons. Deletions cut 0 bases from V and 6 bases from J, with 9 bases between. The CDR3 has 13 amino acids. The germline CDR1 and CDR2 sequences are LGHNA and YSLEER. The data belong to a study of T-cell memory formation after mild COVID-19. Overall study: Each donor largely had its own TCR clusters.

The clonotype originates from a man between 18 and 29 years old who had mild COVID-19 (a few samples of this study predate the infection). Cell type and time point are not known. The V gene is TRBV4-3, the J gene TRBJ2-7; D remains unclear. What was sequenced was PBMCs or a T cell subset sorted from them (not recorded which). For the CDR3, the DNA is TGCGCCAGCAGCCAAGAACTGCGAGGCGAGCAGTACTTC. This codes for CASSQELRGEQYF.